A single sample gave rise to the 32 T cell receptor beta chains below, sequenced in a study of blood T cell repertoires in COVID-19 (dated by TCRdb to the early 2020s). The receptor library was made with the immunoSEQ multiplex PCR assay. TCRdb's version of the immuneACCESS table is confined to in-frame rearrangements and falls short of the full clone set. An unresolved V gene accounts for under half of the shortfall where checked; the remainder is of unknown origin. The sample table holds about 270,000 clones, of which roughly four fifths were seen once. In total, the top ten clones hold roughly 10% of the sample. Material: peripheral blood. These receptors were obtained from a woman aged 45-60 years who had recovered from COVID-19.

The V and J genes are TRBV9 and TRBJ2-1, with TRBD2 matching over 14 bases. V gave up 4 bases and J gave up 9 bases; unmatched junction bases: 6. Germline values: CDR1 SGDLS, CDR2 YYNGEE. The CDR3 is 15 amino acids. The CDR3 DNA follows: TGTGCCAGCAGCCCCGGGACTAGCGGGAGTCGTGAGCAGTTCTTC. Encoded protein: CASSPGTSGSREQFF.

This clone appeared once. The chain carries TRBV28 and TRBJ2-1; D not certain. The CDR3 runs to 14 residues. V was trimmed by 5 bases and J by 6 bases, leaving 14 bases between them. Germline CDR1 MDHEN, CDR2 SYDVKM. CDR3 region: CASSSVLVRNEQFF. CDR3 bases: TGTGCCAGCAGTAGCGTCCTTGTACGCAATGAGCAGTTCTTC.

V and J are TRBV2 and TRBJ1-1; no definite D call. CDR1 is SNHLY, CDR2 FYNNEI, per germline. Trimming left V 1 base short and J 1 base short, with 4 bases between. The CDR3 consists of 13 residues. DNA for the CDR3: TGTGCCAGCAGTGAAGGCAGGAACACTGAAGCTTTCTTT. Its protein is CASSEGRNTEAFF.

The V call is TRBV3-1 (or the pseudogene TRBV3-2), the J call TRBJ2-2; TRBD1 is a possible D gene (6 bases). Germline V CDR1 and CDR2: LGHDT, YNNKEL (reference sequence). CDR3 length: 13 residues. V was cut by 6 bases and J by 6 bases, with 11 bases left in between. CDR3 amino acids: CASSHQGSGELFF. The CDR3 DNA sequence: TGTGCCAGCAGTCACCAGGGGTCCGGGGAGCTGTTTTTT.

CDR3 residues: CASSSQGAQGNTIYF. CDR3 coding DNA: TGTGCCAGCAGCTCGCAGGGGGCACAAGGAAACACCATATATTTT. The chain has TRBV7-9 and TRBJ1-3; the match to TRBD1 covers 8 bases. The CDR3 extends over 15 amino acids. Looked up from germline, CDR1 is SEHNR and CDR2 is FQNEAQ (reference sequence). The junction had 6 bases not matched to a gene; V was cut back by 4 bases and J by 4 bases.

This clone occurred once. The chain uses TRBV6-2 or TRBV6-3 and TRBJ1-5; no clear D gene. Trimming removed 6 bases from V and 1 base from J, with 22 bases in between. This CDR3 is built from 18 residues. Germline V gene sequence: CDR1 MNHEY, CDR2 SVGEGT. CDR3 loop: CASSPAVGKLGSNQPQHF. The CDR3 nucleotides are TGTGCCAGCAGCCCCGCCGTCGGGAAACTGGGGAGCAATCAGCCCCAGCATTTT.

This sequence joins TRBV15 and TRBJ2-3, with D maybe TRBD1 (6 bases). Trimming removed 0 bases at V and 4 bases at J, with 14 bases between. The CDR3 contains 16 residues. Germline CDR1 and CDR2: LNHNV and YYDKDF (reference sequence). The CDR3 bases are TGTGCCACCAGCAGAGACTCAGGGAACAGGGCAGATACGCAGTATTTT. It translates to CATSRDSGNRADTQYF.

This clone has just one count. J is TRBJ2-1 and V is TRBV5-4; TRBD2 matches 7 bases. The length of the CDR3 is 16 residues. Germline CDR1 is SGHNT and CDR2 is YYREEE (reference sequence). J was trimmed by 8 bases and V by 2 bases; bases with no gene match: 13. The CDR3 nucleotides are TGTGCCAGCAGCTTTGGAGGGACTATGCTATATTATGAGCAGTTCTTC. Protein: CASSFGGTMLYYEQFF.

The chain joins TRBV11-1 to TRBJ1-6; 9 bases fit TRBD1. The germline V gene has CDR1 SGHAT and CDR2 FQDESV (reference sequence). The V segment lost 1 base and the J segment 10 bases; nucleotides outside the gene matches: 8. The CDR3 covers 16 residues. For the CDR3, the DNA is TGTGCCAGCAGCTTAGTCCCGGGACAGGGTTACTCACCCCTCCACTTT. It is translated as CASSLVPGQGYSPLHF.

CDR3 nucleotides: TGCGCCAGCAGCCACAGCGCTACAGGGAACGGGAACACTGAAGCTTTCTTT. Translating it yields CASSHSATGNGNTEAFF. V gene TRBV4-3 combines with J gene TRBJ1-1; weak D call: TRBD1 (6 bases). V lost 3 bases and J 1 base, leaving 18 bases between the germline ends. The CDR3 is 17 amino acids. The germline gives CDR1 LGHNA, CDR2 YSLEER.

The gene calls are TRBV6-5 and TRBJ2-1, with 8 bases fitting TRBD2. Germline trimming cut 4 bases from V and 6 bases from J; bases unmatched to any gene: 11. Germline V CDR1 and CDR2: MNHEY, SVGAGI. This CDR3 is 16 amino acids long. CDR3 sequence: CASSFTGTSGRNEQFF. For the CDR3, the DNA is TGTGCCAGCAGTTTCACCGGGACTAGTGGGCGCAATGAGCAGTTCTTC.

V usage is TRBV19 and J usage is TRBJ1-5; no definite D call. Deletions cut 9 bases from V and 1 base from J, with 13 bases between. Germline loops: CDR1 LNHDA, CDR2 SQIVND (reference sequence). CDR3 length: 14 amino acids. The CDR3 here is CASSRERSNQPQHF. The CDR3 DNA reads as TGTGCCAGCTCCCGCGAGAGAAGCAATCAGCCCCAGCATTTT.

This clone was counted a few times. The gene calls are TRBV19 and TRBJ2-6; TRBD1 matches 12 bases. This CDR3 spans 19 amino acids. J lost 1 base, V lost 2 bases, and 6 bases had no gene match. Germline loops: CDR1 LNHDA, CDR2 SQIVND (reference sequence). The CDR3 coding sequence is TGTGCCAGTAGTATACAGCCGGGACAGGGGGCTTCTGGGGCCAACGTCCTGACTTTC. Its translation: CASSIQPGQGASGANVLTF.

CDR3 nucleotide sequence: TGTGCCAGCAGCCCTCGTGACAGGGCTGTTGGCGAGCAGTACTTC. This sequence encodes CASSPRDRAVGEQYF. V is TRBV7-6 and J is TRBJ2-7, with 7 bases lining up with TRBD1. This CDR3 has 15 amino acids. The V and J ends lost 5 bases and 6 bases, in that order; junction bases with no gene match: 13. The germline V gene has CDR1 SGHVS and CDR2 FNYEAQ. The whole variable domain, filled in from reference TRBV7-6 and TRBJ2-7, reads GAGVSQSPRYKVTKRGQDVALRCDPISGHVSLYWYRQALGQGPEFLTYFNYEAQQDKSGLPNDRFSAERPEGSISTLTIQRTEQRDSAMYRCASSPRDRAVGEQYFGPGTRLTVT.

The chain combines TRBV29-1 with TRBJ1-2; D is perhaps TRBD1 (5 bases). V shed 7 bases and J shed 4 bases, with 13 bases lying between them. CDR1 SQVTM and CDR2 ANQGSEA come from the germline V gene. The length of the CDR3 is 12 residues. The CDR3 here is CSAPSGGYGYTF. The CDR3 DNA follows: TGCAGCGCCCCGTCGGGGGGCTATGGCTACACCTTC.

The chain couples TRBV6-4 to TRBJ2-7; 8 bases line up with TRBD2. Germline lookup yields CDR1 MRHNA and CDR2 SNTAGT. After removal of 0 bases from V and 2 bases from J, the junction contained 6 bases not matched to a gene. The CDR3 runs 16 residues. The DNA for the CDR3 is TGTGCCAGCAGTGACTCTAGCGGGACACCAACCTACGAGCAGTACTTC. It yields the protein CASSDSSGTPTYEQYF.

V and J are TRBV11-2 and TRBJ1-5; unclear D gene. CDR1 and CDR2 (germline): SGHAT, FQNNGV. Trimming removed 2 bases from V and 3 bases from J, with 11 bases in between. The length of the CDR3 is 15 residues. The CDR3 loop reads CASSLNAGYNQPQHF. CDR3 DNA: TGTGCCAGCAGCTTAAACGCAGGCTACAATCAGCCCCAGCATTTT.

V gene TRBV6-5 combines with J gene TRBJ2-3, with TRBD2 matching 8 bases. From germline, CDR1 is MNHEY and CDR2 SVGAGI. This CDR3 comprises 14 residues. J gave up 5 bases and V 6 bases, and 7 bases lay outside the gene matches. Written as DNA, the CDR3 is TGTGCCAGCAGCCGGGGGGGCTGGGGAGATACGCAGTATTTT. It yields the protein CASSRGGWGDTQYF.

The CDR3 DNA follows: TGTGCCAGCAGTGACCCGGCGGGACAGGGTGGCTCACCCCTCCACTTT. The encoded protein is CASSDPAGQGGSPLHF. V is TRBV6-1 and J is TRBJ1-6; TRBD1 aligns across 9 bases. Germline V gene sequence: CDR1 MNHNS, CDR2 SASEGT. The CDR3 loop spans 16 amino acids. The V gene end was trimmed by 3 bases and the J gene end by 10 bases; junction bases not matched to a gene: 10.

The rearrangement uses TRBV6-2 or TRBV6-3 and TRBJ1-5; 7 bases agree with TRBD1. The V and J ends lost 6 bases and 5 bases, in that order; junction bases with no gene match: 7. CDR1 is MNHEY and CDR2 is SVGEGT in the germline V gene. The CDR3 runs to 14 residues. CDR3 in amino acids: CASSEMTGYQPQHF. The CDR3 region has the DNA TGTGCCAGCAGCGAAATGACAGGGTATCAGCCCCAGCATTTT.

The V call is TRBV7-9, the J call TRBJ1-3; D is unclear. The CDR3 length is 16 residues. Trimming shortened V by 5 bases and J by 5 bases, and 19 bases separated the two germline ends. Germline CDR1 SEHNR, CDR2 FQNEAQ (reference sequence). The CDR3 nucleotides read TGTGCCAGCAGCCCTGTCAAACAGTCTTCGAGAAACACCATATATTTT. Translation gives CASSPVKQSSRNTIYF.

The V and J genes are TRBV9 and TRBJ1-2; 12 bases line up with TRBD1. Germline loops: CDR1 SGDLS, CDR2 YYNGEE. V lost 5 bases and J lost 7; bases outside the gene matches: 6. This CDR3 is 14 amino acids long. The CDR3 nucleotides read TGTGCCAGCAGTGGGACAGGGGGCGACGCTGGCTACACCTTC. Translating gives CASSGTGGDAGYTF.

The V call is TRBV11-3, the J call TRBJ2-1, with 7 bases aligning to TRBD2. Per germline, CDR1 SGHNT and CDR2 YENEEA. V trimming: 0 bases; J trimming: 10 bases; junction bases outside the gene matches: 6. The CDR3 is 14 amino acids. Here the CDR3 DNA reads TGTGCCAGCAGCTTAGATCAAGTTAGCGGGGAGCAGTTCTTC. This sequence encodes CASSLDQVSGEQFF.

The rearrangement joins TRBV20-1 to TRBJ2-1; no firm D call. In germline, CDR1 is DFQATT, CDR2 SNEGSKA (reference sequence). V lost 6 bases and J 7 bases, leaving 10 bases between the germline ends. CDR3 length equals 11 residues. CDR3: CSAPDWNEQFF. In DNA, the CDR3 is TGCAGTGCCCCCGACTGGAATGAGCAGTTCTTC.

The rearrangement links TRBV7-2 to TRBJ1-1; 8 bases map to TRBD1. The CDR3 totals 14 residues. V gave up 5 bases and J gave up 4 bases; unmatched junction bases: 6. Looked up from germline, CDR1 is SGHTA and CDR2 is FQGNSA. The CDR3 nucleotides read TGTGCCAGCAGCCACCGGGACAGGAGCACTGAAGCTTTCTTT. Protein: CASSHRDRSTEAFF.

The chain couples TRBV7-2 to TRBJ2-7; D unclear. Germline CDR1 reads SGHTA; CDR2 reads FQGNSA. The germline V and J ends were trimmed by 5 bases and 3 bases, with 11 bases remaining between them. The CDR3 runs 13 residues. This chain's CDR3 is CASSPMVSYEQYF. CDR3 nucleotides: TGTGCCAGCAGCCCCATGGTGAGCTACGAGCAGTACTTC.

The chain employs TRBV28 and TRBJ2-4; tentative D call: TRBD1 (7 bases). The CDR3 extends over 14 amino acids. Trimming left V 6 bases short and J 1 base short, with 10 bases between. In germline, CDR1 is MDHEN, CDR2 SYDVKM. CDR3 sequence: CASRSGGAKNIQYF. DNA of the CDR3: TGTGCCAGCAGATCAGGGGGGGCCAAAAACATTCAGTACTTC.

In its sample, this clone was seen a few times. V usage is TRBV18 and J usage is TRBJ1-1, with D possibly being TRBD1 (5 bases). The CDR3 consists of 16 residues. Germline V gives CDR1 KGHSH, CDR2 LQKENI. Trimming stripped 0 bases from V and 3 bases from J, with 14 bases between. CDR3 residues: CASSPPGLPGDTEAFF. Written as DNA, the CDR3 is TGTGCCAGCTCACCACCGGGACTACCCGGGGACACTGAAGCTTTCTTT.

The chain couples TRBV9 to TRBJ1-1; D perhaps matches TRBD1 (5 bases). Germline V gives CDR1 SGDLS, CDR2 YYNGEE. The CDR3 contains 14 residues. V lost 4 bases and J 7 bases, leaving 17 bases between the germline ends. The CDR3 bases are TGTGCCAGCAGCCCTCACGGGGGGATCGGTGAAGCTTTCTTT. Translation gives CASSPHGGIGEAFF.

CDR3 sequence: CASRTGDTIYF. The CDR3 DNA is TGTGCCAGCAGAACAGGGGACACCATATATTTT. The chain couples TRBV6-5 to TRBJ1-3, with TRBD1 matching 7 bases. Unmatched junction bases numbered 1, after V lost 6 bases and J lost 8 bases. The CDR3 loop spans 11 amino acids. CDR1 and CDR2 from the germline V gene are MNHEY and SVGAGI.

Only one count was recorded for this clone. The V call is TRBV7-9, the J call TRBJ1-1; D gene ambiguous. Trimming cost V 5 bases and J 2 bases, with 18 bases left between them. The CDR3 runs 16 residues. Germline assignment: CDR1 SEHNR and CDR2 FQNEAQ (reference sequence). CDR3 sequence (DNA): TGTGCCAGCAGCCCGAGGGTGGGCAGGTCAAACACTGAAGCTTTCTTT. It yields the protein CASSPRVGRSNTEAFF.

This clone was observed once. The gene calls are TRBV9 and TRBJ2-2; 8 nucleotides agree with TRBD2. The junction had 6 bases not matched to a gene; V was cut back by 2 bases and J by 6 bases. The CDR3 length is 15 residues. Looked up from germline, CDR1 is SGDLS and CDR2 is YYNGEE. Here the CDR3 reads CASSVVAGFSGELFF. The CDR3 bases are TGTGCCAGCAGCGTCGTAGCGGGATTCTCCGGGGAGCTGTTTTTT.